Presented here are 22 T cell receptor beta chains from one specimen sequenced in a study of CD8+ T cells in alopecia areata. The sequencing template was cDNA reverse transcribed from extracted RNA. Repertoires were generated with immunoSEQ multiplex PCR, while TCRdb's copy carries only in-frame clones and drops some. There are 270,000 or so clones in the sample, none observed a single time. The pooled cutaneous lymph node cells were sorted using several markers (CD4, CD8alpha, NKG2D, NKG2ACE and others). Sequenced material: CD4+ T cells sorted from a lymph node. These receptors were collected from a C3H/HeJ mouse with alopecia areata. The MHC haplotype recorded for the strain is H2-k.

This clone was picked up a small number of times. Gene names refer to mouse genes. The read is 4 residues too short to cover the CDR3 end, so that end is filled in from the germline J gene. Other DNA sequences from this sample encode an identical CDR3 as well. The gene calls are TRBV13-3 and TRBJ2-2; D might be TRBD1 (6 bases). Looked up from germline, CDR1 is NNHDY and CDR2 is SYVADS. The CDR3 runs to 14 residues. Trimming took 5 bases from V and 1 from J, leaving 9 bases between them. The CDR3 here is CASSEQGNTGQLYF. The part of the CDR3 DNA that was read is TGTGCCAGCAGCGAACAGGGAAACACCGGG.

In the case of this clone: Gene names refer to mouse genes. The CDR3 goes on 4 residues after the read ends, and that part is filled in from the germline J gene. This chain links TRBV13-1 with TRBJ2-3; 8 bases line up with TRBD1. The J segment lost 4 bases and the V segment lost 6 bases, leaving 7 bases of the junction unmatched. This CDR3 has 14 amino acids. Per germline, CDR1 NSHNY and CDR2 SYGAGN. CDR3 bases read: TGTGCCAGCAAAGAGGCAGGGGGCCCAGAA. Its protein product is CASKEAGGPE. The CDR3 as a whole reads CASKEAGGPETLYF.

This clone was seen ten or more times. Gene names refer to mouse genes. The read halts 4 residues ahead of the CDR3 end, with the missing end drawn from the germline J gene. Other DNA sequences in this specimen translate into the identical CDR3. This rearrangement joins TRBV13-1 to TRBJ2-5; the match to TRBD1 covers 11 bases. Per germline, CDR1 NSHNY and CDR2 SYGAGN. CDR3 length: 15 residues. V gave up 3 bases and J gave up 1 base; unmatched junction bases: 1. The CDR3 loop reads CASSGTGGDQDTQYF. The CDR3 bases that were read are TGTGCCAGCAGTGGGACAGGGGGCGACCAAGAC.

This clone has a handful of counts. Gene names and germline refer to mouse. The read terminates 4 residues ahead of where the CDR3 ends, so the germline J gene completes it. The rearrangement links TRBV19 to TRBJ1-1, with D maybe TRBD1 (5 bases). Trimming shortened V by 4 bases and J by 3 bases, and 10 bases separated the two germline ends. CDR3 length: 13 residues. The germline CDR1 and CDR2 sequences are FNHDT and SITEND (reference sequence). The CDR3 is CASSPGMDTEVFF. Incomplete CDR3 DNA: TGTGCCAGCAGTCCAGGGATGGACACA. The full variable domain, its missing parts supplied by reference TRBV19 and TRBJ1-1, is GGIITQTPKFLIGQEGQKLTLKCQQNFNHDTMYWYRQDSGKGLRLIYYSITENDLQKGDLSEGYDASREKKSSFSLTVTSAQKNEMAVFLCASSPGMDTEVFFGKGTRLTVV.

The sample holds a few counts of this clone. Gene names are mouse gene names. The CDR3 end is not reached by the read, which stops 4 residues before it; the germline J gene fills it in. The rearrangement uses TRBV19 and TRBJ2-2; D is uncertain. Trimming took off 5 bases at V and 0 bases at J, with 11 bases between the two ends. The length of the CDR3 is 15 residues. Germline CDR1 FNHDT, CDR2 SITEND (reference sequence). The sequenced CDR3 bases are TGTGCCAGCAGCCCACGACATGCAAACACCGGG. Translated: CASSPRHANTG. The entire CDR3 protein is CASSPRHANTGQLYF. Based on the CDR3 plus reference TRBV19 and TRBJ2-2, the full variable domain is GGIITQTPKFLIGQEGQKLTLKCQQNFNHDTMYWYRQDSGKGLRLIYYSITENDLQKGDLSEGYDASREKKSSFSLTVTSAQKNEMAVFLCASSPRHANTGQLYFGEGSKLTVL.

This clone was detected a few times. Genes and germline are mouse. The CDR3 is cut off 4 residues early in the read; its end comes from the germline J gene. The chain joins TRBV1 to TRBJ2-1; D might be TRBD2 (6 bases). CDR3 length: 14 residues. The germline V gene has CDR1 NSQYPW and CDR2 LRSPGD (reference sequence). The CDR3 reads CTCSADGGWAEQFF. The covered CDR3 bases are TGCACCTGCAGTGCAGACGGGGGGTGGGCT.

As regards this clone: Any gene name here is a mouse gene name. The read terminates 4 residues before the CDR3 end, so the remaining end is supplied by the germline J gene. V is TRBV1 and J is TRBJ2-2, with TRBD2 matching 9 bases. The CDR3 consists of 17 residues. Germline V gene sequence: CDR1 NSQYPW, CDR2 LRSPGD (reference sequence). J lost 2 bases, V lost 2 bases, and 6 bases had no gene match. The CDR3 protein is CTCSARLGVGNTGQLYF. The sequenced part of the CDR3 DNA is TGCACCTGCAGTGCAAGACTGGGGGTCGGGAACACCGGG.

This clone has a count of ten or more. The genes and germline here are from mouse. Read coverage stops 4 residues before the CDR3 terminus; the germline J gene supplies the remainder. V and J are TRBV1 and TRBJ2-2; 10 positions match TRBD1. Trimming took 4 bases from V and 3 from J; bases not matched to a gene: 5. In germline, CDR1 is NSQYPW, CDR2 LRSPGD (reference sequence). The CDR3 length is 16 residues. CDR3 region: CTCSGQGAPDTGQLYF. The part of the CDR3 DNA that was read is TGCACCTGCAGTGGACAGGGGGCCCCAGACACCGGG.

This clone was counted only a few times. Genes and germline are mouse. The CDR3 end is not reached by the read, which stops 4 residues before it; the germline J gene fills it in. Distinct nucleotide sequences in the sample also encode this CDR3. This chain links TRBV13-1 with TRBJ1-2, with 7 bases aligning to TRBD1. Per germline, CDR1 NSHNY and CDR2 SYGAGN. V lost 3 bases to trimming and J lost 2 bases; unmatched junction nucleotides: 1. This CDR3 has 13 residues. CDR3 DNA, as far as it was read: TGTGCCAGCAGTGGGGACAGTAACTCC. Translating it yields CASSGDSNS. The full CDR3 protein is CASSGDSNSDYTF.

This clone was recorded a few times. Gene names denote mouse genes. CDR3 DNA, as far as it was read: TGTGCCAGCAGCCCCAGGGGAAACTATGCT. As protein: CASSPRGNYA. The whole CDR3 reads CASSPRGNYAEQFF. The chain employs TRBV5 and TRBJ2-1; a weak D match, TRBD1 (6 bases). Read coverage stops 4 residues before the CDR3 terminus; the germline J gene supplies the remainder. V dropped 4 bases and J dropped 1 base, with 8 bases sitting between them. Germline V CDR1 and CDR2: LGHNA, YNLKQL (reference sequence). The CDR3 contains 14 residues.

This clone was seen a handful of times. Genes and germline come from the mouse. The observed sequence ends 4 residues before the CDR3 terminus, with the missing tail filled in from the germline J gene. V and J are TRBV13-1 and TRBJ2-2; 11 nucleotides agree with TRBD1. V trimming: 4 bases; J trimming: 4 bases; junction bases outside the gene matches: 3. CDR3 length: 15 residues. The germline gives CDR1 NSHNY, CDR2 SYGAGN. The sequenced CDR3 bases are TGTGCCAGCAGTCTCGGGACAGGGGGCACCGGG. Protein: CASSLGTGGTG. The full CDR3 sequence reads CASSLGTGGTGQLYF.

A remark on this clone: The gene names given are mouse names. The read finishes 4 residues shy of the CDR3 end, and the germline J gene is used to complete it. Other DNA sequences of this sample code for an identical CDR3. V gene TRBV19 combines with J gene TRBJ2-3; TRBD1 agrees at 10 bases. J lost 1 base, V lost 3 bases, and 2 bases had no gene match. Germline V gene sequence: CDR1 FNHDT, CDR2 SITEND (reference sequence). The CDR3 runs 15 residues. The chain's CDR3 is CASSRDRGGAETLYF. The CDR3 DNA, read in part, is TGTGCCAGCAGTAGGGACAGGGGTGGTGCAGAA.

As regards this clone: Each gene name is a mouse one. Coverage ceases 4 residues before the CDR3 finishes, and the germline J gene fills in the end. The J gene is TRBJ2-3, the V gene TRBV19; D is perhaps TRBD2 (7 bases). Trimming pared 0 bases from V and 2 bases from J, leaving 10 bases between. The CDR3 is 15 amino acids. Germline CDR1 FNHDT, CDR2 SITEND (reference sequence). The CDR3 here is CASSIEGGVAETLYF. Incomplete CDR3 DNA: TGTGCCAGCAGTATAGAGGGGGGCGTTGCAGAA.

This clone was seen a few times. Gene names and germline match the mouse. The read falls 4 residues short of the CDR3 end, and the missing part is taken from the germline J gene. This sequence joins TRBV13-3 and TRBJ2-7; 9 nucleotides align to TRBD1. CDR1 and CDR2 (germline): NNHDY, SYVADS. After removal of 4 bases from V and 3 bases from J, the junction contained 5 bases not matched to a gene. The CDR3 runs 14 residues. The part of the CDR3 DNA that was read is TGTGCCAGCAGTTCCCGGGACAGGGACTAT. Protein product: CASSSRDRDY. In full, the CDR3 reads CASSSRDRDYEQYF.

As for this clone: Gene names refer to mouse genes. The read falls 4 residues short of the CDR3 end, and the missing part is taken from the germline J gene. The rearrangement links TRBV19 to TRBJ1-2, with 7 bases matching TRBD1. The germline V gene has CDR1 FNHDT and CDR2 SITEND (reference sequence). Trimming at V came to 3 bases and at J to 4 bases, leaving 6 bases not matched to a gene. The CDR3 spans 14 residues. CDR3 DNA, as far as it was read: TGTGCCAGCAGTAAAAACAGGGGTGGCTCC. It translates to CASSKNRGGS. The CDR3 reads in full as CASSKNRGGSDYTF.

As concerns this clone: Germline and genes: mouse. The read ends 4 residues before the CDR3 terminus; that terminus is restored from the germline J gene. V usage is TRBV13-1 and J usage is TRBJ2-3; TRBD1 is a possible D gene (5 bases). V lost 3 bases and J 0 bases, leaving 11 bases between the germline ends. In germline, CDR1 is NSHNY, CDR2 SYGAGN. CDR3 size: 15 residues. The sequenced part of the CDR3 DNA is TGTGCCAGCAGTGTTTGGACAACTAGTGCAGAA. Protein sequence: CASSVWTTSAE. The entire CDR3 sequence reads CASSVWTTSAETLYF.

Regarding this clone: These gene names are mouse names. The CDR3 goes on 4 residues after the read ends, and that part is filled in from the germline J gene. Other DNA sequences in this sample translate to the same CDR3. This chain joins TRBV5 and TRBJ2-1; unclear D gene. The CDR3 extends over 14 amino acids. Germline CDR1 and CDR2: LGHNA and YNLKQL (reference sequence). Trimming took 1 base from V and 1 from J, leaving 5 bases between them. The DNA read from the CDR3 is TGTGCCAGCAGCCAAGGACACAACTATGCT. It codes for CASSQGHNYA. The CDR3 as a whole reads CASSQGHNYAEQFF.

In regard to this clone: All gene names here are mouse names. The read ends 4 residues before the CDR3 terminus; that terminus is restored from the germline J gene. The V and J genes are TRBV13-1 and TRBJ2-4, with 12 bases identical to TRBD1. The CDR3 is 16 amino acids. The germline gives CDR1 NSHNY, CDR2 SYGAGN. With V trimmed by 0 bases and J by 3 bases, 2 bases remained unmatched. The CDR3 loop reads CASSDGGQGAQNTLYF. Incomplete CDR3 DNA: TGTGCCAGCAGTGATGGGGGACAGGGGGCCCAAAAC.

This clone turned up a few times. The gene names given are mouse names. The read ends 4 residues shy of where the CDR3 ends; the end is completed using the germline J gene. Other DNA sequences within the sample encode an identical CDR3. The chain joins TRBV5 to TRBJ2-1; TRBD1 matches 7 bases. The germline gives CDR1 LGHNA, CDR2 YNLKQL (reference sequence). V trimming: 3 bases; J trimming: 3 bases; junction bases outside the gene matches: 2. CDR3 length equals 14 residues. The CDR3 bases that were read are TGTGCCAGCAGCCAGAGGGACAGCTATGCT. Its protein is CASSQRDSYA. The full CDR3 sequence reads CASSQRDSYAEQFF.

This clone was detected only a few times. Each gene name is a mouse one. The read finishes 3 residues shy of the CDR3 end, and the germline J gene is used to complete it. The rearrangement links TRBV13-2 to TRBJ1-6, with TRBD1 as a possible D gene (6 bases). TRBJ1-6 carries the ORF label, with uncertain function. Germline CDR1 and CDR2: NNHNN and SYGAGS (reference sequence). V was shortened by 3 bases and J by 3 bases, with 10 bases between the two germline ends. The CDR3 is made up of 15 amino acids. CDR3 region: CASGGRDNYNSPLYF. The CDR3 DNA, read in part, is TGTGCCAGCGGTGGCCGGGACAACTATAATTCGCCC.

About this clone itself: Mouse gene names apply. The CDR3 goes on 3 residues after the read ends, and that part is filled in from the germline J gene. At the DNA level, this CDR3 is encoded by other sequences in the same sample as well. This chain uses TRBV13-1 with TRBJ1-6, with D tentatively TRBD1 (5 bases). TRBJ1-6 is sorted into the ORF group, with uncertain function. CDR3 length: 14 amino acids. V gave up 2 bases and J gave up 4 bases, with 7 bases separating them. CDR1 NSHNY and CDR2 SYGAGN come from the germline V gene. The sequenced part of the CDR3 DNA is TGTGCCAGCAGTGAAACAGGATATAATTCGCCC. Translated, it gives CASSETGYNSP. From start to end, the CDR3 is CASSETGYNSPLYF.

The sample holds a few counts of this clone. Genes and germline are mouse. The CDR3 loop reads CASSHLQGNSDYTF. CDR3 DNA, as far as it was read: TGTGCCAGCAGCCACCTACAGGGAAACTCC. J is TRBJ1-2 and V is TRBV5, with D possibly being TRBD1 (6 bases). The observed sequence ends 4 residues before the CDR3 terminus, with the missing tail filled in from the germline J gene. Per the germline V gene, CDR1 is LGHNA and CDR2 is YNLKQL (reference sequence). V lost 3 bases and J lost 1, with 9 bases in between. The CDR3 loop spans 14 amino acids.